Below, 25 T cell receptor beta chains from the same sample are listed, as sequenced in a study of cytomegalovirus exposure and HLA in healthy donors. The PCR made use of 60 Vbeta and 13 Jbeta primers. TCRdb's table, derived via immunoSEQ multiplex PCR, lists solely in-frame clones and lacks some. The data show more than 250,000 clones, roughly 89% seen once. The specimen was PBMCs. The receptors here all came from a woman aged 18 to 35 in good health and CMV-seronegative.

The genes are TRBV4-2 and TRBJ1-2; weak D call: TRBD1 (6 bases). Germline V gives CDR1 LGHNA, CDR2 YNFKEQ. Trimming took 0 bases from V and 6 from J, leaving 17 bases between them. CDR3 length: 16 residues. The CDR3 reads CASSQEVPWQGNGYTF. CDR3 in DNA: TGTGCCAGCAGCCAAGAGGTTCCTTGGCAGGGGAATGGCTACACCTTC.

The chain joins TRBV6-5 to TRBJ2-5, with 10 bases identical to TRBD2. The CDR3 is made up of 13 amino acids. With V trimmed by 5 bases and J by 7 bases, 4 bases remained unmatched. CDR1 is MNHEY and CDR2 is SVGAGI in the germline V gene. This CDR3 is CASSPSSGGTQYF. The DNA for the CDR3 is TGTGCCAGCAGTCCGTCTAGCGGGGGGACCCAGTACTTC.

Note on this clone: Because it lacks the conserved phenylalanine or tryptophan at the end, this CDR3 is likely a read error. The chain employs TRBV6-5 and TRBJ1-2; TRBD1 agrees at 9 bases. The trim removed 6 bases at V and 3 bases at J, leaving 5 bases unmatched. Germline CDR1 MNHEY, CDR2 SVGAGI. This CDR3 region has 14 residues. CDR3 region: CASRLRDRDYGYTL. CDR3 coding DNA: TGTGCCAGCAGACTCCGGGACAGGGACTATGGCTACACCCTC.

In this sample, this clone turned up a few times. The CDR3 DNA reads as TGTGCCAGCAGCTTAGTCGGTGTCAACACCGGGGAGCTGTTTTTT. It codes for CASSLVGVNTGELFF. J is TRBJ2-2 and V is TRBV7-9; D ambiguous. V gave up 1 base and J gave up 2 bases, with 8 bases separating them. The V gene's germline CDR1 is SEHNR and CDR2 FQNEAQ (reference sequence). The CDR3 runs 15 residues.

The chain employs TRBV5-4 and TRBJ2-1, with 9 positions matching TRBD1. V shed 6 bases and J 2 bases; nucleotides not matched to a gene: 15. Germline V gene sequence: CDR1 SGHNT, CDR2 YYREEE (reference sequence). This CDR3 spans 18 amino acids. In nucleotides, the CDR3 is TGTGCCAGCACGGGGAGGTCGTATCGACAGGGGGCCTACAATGAGCAGTTCTTC. Translated: CASTGRSYRQGAYNEQFF.

The genes are TRBV10-3 and TRBJ2-1, with TRBD2 as a possible D gene (5 bases). Trimming shortened V by 2 bases and J by 2 bases, and 10 bases separated the two germline ends. Germline V CDR1 and CDR2: ENHRY, SYGVKD. CDR3 length: 15 residues. CDR3 in DNA: TGTGCCATCAGTGAGGCCGGGGAAGCCTACAATGAGCAGTTCTTC. This translates into CAISEAGEAYNEQFF.

The rearrangement joins TRBV19 to TRBJ1-2; a weak D match, TRBD1 (5 bases). V was pared by 0 bases and J by 7 bases, with 24 bases between. Per the germline V gene, CDR1 is LNHDA and CDR2 is SQIVND (reference sequence). This CDR3 region has 18 residues. In DNA form, the CDR3 reads TGTGCCAGTAGTATAGATTCTTGGGGGGAGCCAGAGAAAGCTGGCTACACCTTC. Its translation: CASSIDSWGEPEKAGYTF.

The chain combines TRBV2 with TRBJ1-2; maybe TRBD1 (5 bases). CDR3 size: 12 residues. Trimming shortened V by 6 bases and J by 4 bases, and 9 bases separated the two germline ends. Germline assignment: CDR1 SNHLY and CDR2 FYNNEI. In DNA form, the CDR3 reads TGTGCCAGCAGAGCGGGGCCCTATGGCTACACCTTC. This gives the protein CASRAGPYGYTF.

The rearrangement uses TRBV7-9 and TRBJ1-2, with a tentative D call TRBD1 (5 bases). The ends were cut back, 2 bases at V and 1 base at J, with 11 bases in the middle. The germline CDR1 and CDR2 sequences are SEHNR and FQNEAQ (reference sequence). The length of the CDR3 is 15 residues. CDR3 sequence (DNA): TGTGCCAGCAGCTTACCCGCGGGGGATAACTATGGCTACACCTTC. Its translation is CASSLPAGDNYGYTF.

The chain has TRBV5-8 and TRBJ1-6; D perhaps matches TRBD1 (5 bases). CDR1 and CDR2 from the germline V gene are SGHTS and YDEGEE. The CDR3 consists of 15 residues. The V and J ends lost 2 bases and 4 bases respectively, with 10 bases between them. The CDR3, as DNA: TGTGCCAGCAGCTTTGTGACAGTTTATAATTCACCCCTCCACTTT. Protein sequence: CASSFVTVYNSPLHF.

The rearrangement uses TRBV15 and TRBJ1-1, with D possibly being TRBD1 (5 bases). The CDR3 contains 15 residues. Germline V CDR1 and CDR2: LNHNV, YYDKDF (reference sequence). The V end lost 9 bases, the J end lost 0 bases, and 17 bases lay between the germline ends. CDR3 sequence reads: CATKTGKPVNTEAFF. CDR3 sequence (DNA): TGTGCCACAAAAACAGGCAAACCGGTGAACACTGAAGCTTTCTTT. Using reference TRBV15 and TRBJ1-1 for the parts outside the CDR3, the full variable domain is DAMVIQNPRYQVTQFGKPVTLSCSQTLNHNVMYWYQQKSSQAPKLLFHYYDKDFNNEADTPDNFQSRRPNTSFCFLDIRSPGLGDTAMYLCATKTGKPVNTEAFFGQGTRLTVV.

This clone was seen just once. The chain joins TRBV25-1 to TRBJ1-5; D might be TRBD1 (6 bases). CDR1 is MGHDK and CDR2 is SYGVNS in the germline V gene. The CDR3 has 13 residues. V was clipped by 4 bases and J by 2 bases, with 6 bases between them. CDR3 sequence (DNA): TGTGCCAGCAGTGGACAGGGCAATCAGCCCCAGCATTTT. It encodes CASSGQGNQPQHF.

This clone came up once. A read error may account for a junction end that differs from germline. Other nucleotide sequences from this sample produce the same CDR3. The chain carries TRBV5-4 and TRBJ2-4, with a possible D match to TRBD1 (5 bases). Germline V gene data show CDR1 as SGHNT and CDR2 as YYREEE (reference sequence). This CDR3 region has 14 residues. CDR3 sequence (DNA): TGCGCCAGCAGCCTTCAGGGTCCCAAAAACATTCAGTACTTC. This encodes CASSLQGPKNIQYF.

The sample holds a few counts of this clone. This chain uses TRBV21-1 with TRBJ1-1; the table assigns TRBD1, which was not confirmed against the DNA. TRBV21-1 is a recognized pseudogene. The CDR3 sequence is 16 residues long. CDR3 sequence (DNA): TGTGCCAGCAGCAAGGACAGGACAGGGGTGCCCATTGAAGCTTTCTTT. It translates to CASSKDRTGVPIEAFF.

The chain couples TRBV25-1 to TRBJ1-2; 9 bases are shared with TRBD1. V lost 3 bases and J lost 4; bases outside the gene matches: 6. Germline CDR1 is MGHDK and CDR2 is SYGVNS. This CDR3 spans 15 amino acids. The CDR3 loop reads CASSEPGQGFYGYTF. The CDR3 DNA follows: TGTGCCAGCAGTGAGCCGGGACAGGGCTTCTATGGCTACACCTTC.

V is TRBV5-8 and J is TRBJ1-3; 7 nucleotides agree with TRBD1. The V and J ends lost 4 bases and 8 bases, in that order; junction bases with no gene match: 9. Germline lookup yields CDR1 SGHTS and CDR2 YDEGEE. This CDR3 has 14 residues. The CDR3 DNA reads as TGTGCCAGCAGCCGACAGGGAATTTGGGACACCATATATTTT. This encodes CASSRQGIWDTIYF.

As DNA, the CDR3 is TGTGCCAGCAGTTTCTTGGCGGGGGGGTTGAGAAGCACAGATACGCAGTATTTT. Translating it yields CASSFLAGGLRSTDTQYF. The chain employs TRBV27 and TRBJ2-3, with TRBD2 matching 9 bases. Germline CDR1 and CDR2: MNHEY and SMNVEV (reference sequence). This CDR3 is built from 18 residues. Losses at the gene ends were 3 bases for V and 0 bases for J; bases not matched to a gene: 10.

The chain is built from TRBV7-8 and TRBJ2-7, with TRBD1 matching over 7 bases. Trimming took 5 bases from V and 0 from J; bases not matched to a gene: 10. Germline V gives CDR1 SGHVS, CDR2 FQNEAQ. The CDR3 spans 16 residues. The CDR3 bases are TGTGCCAGCAGCCCCGGGACAGTTACGAGCTCCTACGAGCAGTACTTC. It codes for CASSPGTVTSSYEQYF.

The rearrangement uses TRBV4-1 and TRBJ1-5, with TRBD1 as a possible D gene (6 bases). Germline-derived CDR1 and CDR2 are MGHRA and YSYEKL. This CDR3 spans 16 amino acids. Trimming removed 0 bases from V and 6 bases from J, with 15 bases in between. This chain's CDR3 is CASSQDVGTPGQPQHF. Here the CDR3 DNA reads TGCGCCAGCAGCCAAGATGTCGGGACACCCGGTCAGCCCCAGCATTTT.

This clone was observed once. The rearrangement joins TRBV7-9 to TRBJ2-5; 7 positions agree with TRBD2. The last part of the DNA fits TRBJ2-7 better; the J call may be wrong. The CDR3 extends over 14 amino acids. In germline, CDR1 is SEHNR, CDR2 FQNEAQ (reference sequence). The CDR3: CASSLGAGRHEQYF. DNA for the CDR3: TGTGCCAGCAGCTTAGGAGCCGGGAGGCACGAGCAGTACTTC.

The CDR3 is CASAQGSYNEQFF. The DNA of the CDR3 is TGTGCCAGCGCCCAGGGGAGTTACAATGAGCAGTTCTTC. V is TRBV27 and J is TRBJ2-1; tentative D call: TRBD1 (6 bases). The CDR3 length is 13 residues. V was cut by 8 bases and J by 4 bases, with 12 bases left in between. Germline lookup yields CDR1 MNHEY and CDR2 SMNVEV (reference sequence).

V is TRBV5-4 and J is TRBJ2-7; tentative D call: TRBD2 (6 bases). The V gene lost 2 bases and the J gene lost 1 base, with 7 bases spanning the gap. The CDR3 extends over 13 amino acids. Per germline, CDR1 SGHNT and CDR2 YYREEE (reference sequence). CDR3 bases: TGTGCCAGCAGCTTCGGGACTTCCTACGAGCAGTACTTC. Residues: CASSFGTSYEQYF.

The chain links TRBV10-1 to TRBJ2-2, with D possibly being TRBD2 (6 bases). Trimming took off 5 bases at V and 6 bases at J, with 22 bases between the two ends. The length of the CDR3 is 17 residues. Germline V lookup: CDR1 WNHNN, CDR2 SYGVQD (reference sequence). The CDR3 reads CASSPGGFLGISGELFF. DNA of the CDR3: TGCGCCAGCAGTCCAGGAGGGTTTTTAGGAATCTCCGGGGAGCTGTTTTTT.

The genes are TRBV19 and TRBJ1-5, with D unresolved. Between the trimmed V and J ends, which lost 6 bases and 0 bases, there was a span of 9 bases. This CDR3 has 14 residues. Germline V gene lookup returns CDR1 LNHDA and CDR2 SQIVND (reference sequence). The CDR3 DNA reads TGTGCCAGTAGAGACTCTCGTAGCAATCAGCCCCAGCATTTT. Protein: CASRDSRSNQPQHF.

This clone was picked up one time. Other DNA sequences in the sample encode the same CDR3. The genes are TRBV27 and TRBJ1-2, with D unresolved. Germline loops: CDR1 MNHEY, CDR2 SMNVEV (reference sequence). With 0 bases removed from V and 6 bases from J, the gap between germline ends came to 11 bases. The CDR3 totals 14 residues. CDR3 DNA: TGTGCCAGCAGTTTATCCCCTCAGGTGAATGGCTACACCTTC. Protein: CASSLSPQVNGYTF.